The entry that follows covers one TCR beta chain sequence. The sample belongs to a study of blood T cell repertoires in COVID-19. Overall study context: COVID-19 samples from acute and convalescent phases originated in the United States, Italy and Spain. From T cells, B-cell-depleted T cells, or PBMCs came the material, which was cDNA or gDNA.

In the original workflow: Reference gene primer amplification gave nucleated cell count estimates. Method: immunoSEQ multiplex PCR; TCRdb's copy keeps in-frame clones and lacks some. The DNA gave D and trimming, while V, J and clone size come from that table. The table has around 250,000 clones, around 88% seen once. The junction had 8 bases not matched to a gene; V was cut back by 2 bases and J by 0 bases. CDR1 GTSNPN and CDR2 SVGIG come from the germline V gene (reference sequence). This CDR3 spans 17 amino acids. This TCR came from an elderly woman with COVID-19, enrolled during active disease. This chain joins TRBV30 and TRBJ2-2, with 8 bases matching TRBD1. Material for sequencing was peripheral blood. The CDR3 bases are TGTGCCTGGAGTCCCTATACAGGGGGACCGAACACCGGGGAGCTGTTTTTT. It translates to CAWSPYTGGPNTGELFF.